Listed below are T cell receptor beta chains from one sample, sequenced in a study of blood T cell repertoires in COVID-19. Profiling relied on immunoSEQ multiplex PCR, and the TCRdb table lists in-frame clones only, not all of them. The sample has 330,000 or so clones; more than 90% are singletons. The sequenced material came from PBMCs or T cells enriched from blood (not recorded which). These receptors originate from a woman aged 30 to 39 who had recovered from COVID-19. Both conserved end residues are part of each CDR3. D genes are given only for firm matches. Clone size is given for some rows only: seen once, a few or many times, or a class if the clone is expanded.

size: .
D: .
V: TRBV27
J: TRBJ1-6
CDR3: CASSFGRAANSPLHF
DNA: TGTGCCAGCAGTTTTGGCAGGGCGGCAAATTCACCCCTCCACTTT

size: .
D: TRBD1
V: TRBV28
J: TRBJ1-1
CDR3: CASSFHGQGGTEAFF
DNA: TGTGCCAGCAGTTTCCACGGACAGGGAGGCACTGAAGCTTTCTTT

size: .
D: .
V: TRBV28
J: TRBJ2-1
CDR3: CASEKGLNEQFF
DNA: TGTGCCAGTGAAAAGGGGCTCAATGAGCAGTTCTTC

size: once
D: .
V: TRBV5-6
J: TRBJ2-5
CDR3: CASSPKPGQKTQYF
DNA: TGTGCCAGCAGCCCAAAACCGGGACAAAAGACCCAGTACTTC

size: .
D: TRBD2
V: TRBV5-1
J: TRBJ2-3
CDR3: CASSPLTSGHTDTQYF
DNA: TGCGCCAGCAGCCCTCTAACTAGCGGGCACACAGATACGCAGTATTTT

size: .
D: .
V: TRBV18
J: TRBJ1-2
CDR3: CASSPIQGGGYTF
DNA: TGTGCCAGCTCACCAATCCAGGGTGGGGGCTACACCTTC

size: .
D: TRBD1
V: TRBV5-1
J: TRBJ2-5
CDR3: CASSPPGQGFFGQETQYF
DNA: TGCGCCAGCAGCCCTCCGGGACAGGGTTTTTTTGGTCAAGAGACCCAGTACTTC

size: once
D: TRBD1
V: TRBV4-2
J: TRBJ2-7
CDR3: CASSQGQGSEEQYF
DNA: TGTGCCAGCAGCCAAGGACAGGGGTCGGAAGAGCAGTACTTC

size: .
D: TRBD2
V: TRBV4-3
J: TRBJ2-2
CDR3: CASSQDLISSGRVRTGELFF
DNA: TGCGCCAGCAGCCAAGATCTCATATCTAGCGGGAGGGTGAGAACCGGGGAGCTGTTTTTT

size: .
D: TRBD1
V: TRBV5-4
J: TRBJ2-7
CDR3: CASTKGQAHAREQYF
DNA: TGTGCCAGCACCAAAGGACAGGCTCACGCCCGAGAGCAGTACTTC

size: .
D: .
V: TRBV28
J: TRBJ1-5
CDR3: CASNNNQPQHF
DNA: TGTGCCAGCAACAACAATCAGCCCCAGCATTTT

size: .
D: TRBD1
V: TRBV27
J: TRBJ1-2
CDR3: CASSLSGTGRVLYGYTF
DNA: TGTGCCAGCAGTTTGTCCGGGACAGGGAGAGTCTTATATGGCTACACCTTC

size: .
D: .
V: TRBV5-4
J: TRBJ1-1
CDR3: CASSPDSKNTEAFF
DNA: TGTGCCAGCAGCCCCGATAGTAAGAACACTGAAGCTTTCTTT

size: .
D: .
V: TRBV4-3
J: TRBJ1-2
CDR3: CASSQDRTSGRGYTF
DNA: TGCGCCAGCAGCCAAGATCGGACCTCGGGAAGAGGCTACACCTTC

size: .
D: TRBD2
V: TRBV7-2
J: TRBJ2-2
CDR3: CASSPRTSGRAGSTGELFF
DNA: TGTGCCAGCAGCCCTCGGACTAGCGGGAGGGCAGGAAGCACCGGGGAGCTGTTTTTT

size: .
D: TRBD2
V: TRBV10-2
J: TRBJ2-5
CDR3: CASRVGLAGVETQYF
DNA: TGCGCCAGCAGGGTAGGGCTAGCGGGAGTAGAGACCCAGTACTTC

size: .
D: .
V: TRBV7-8
J: TRBJ1-5
CDR3: CASSLGSINQPQHF
DNA: TGTGCCAGCAGCTTAGGCAGTATCAATCAGCCCCAGCATTTT

size: .
D: .
V: TRBV6-1
J: TRBJ2-5
CDR3: CASSEKGPPRGYQETQYF
DNA: TGTGCCAGCAGTGAAAAAGGTCCTCCAAGGGGGTACCAAGAGACCCAGTACTTC

size: .
D: TRBD1
V: TRBV6-5
J: TRBJ1-5
CDR3: CASSPRGRNQPQHF
DNA: TGTGCCAGCAGCCCCAGGGGGCGGAATCAGCCCCAGCATTTT

size: .
D: .
V: TRBV10-3
J: TRBJ2-1
CDR3: CAIMPAGSSSYNEQFF
DNA: TGTGCCATCATGCCCGCCGGGTCAAGCTCCTACAATGAGCAGTTCTTC

size: .
D: .
V: TRBV5-4
J: TRBJ2-5
CDR3: CASSFLRDKETQYF
DNA: TGTGCCAGCAGCTTTCTCCGGGACAAAGAGACCCAGTACTTC

size: .
D: TRBD2
V: TRBV13
J: TRBJ2-1
CDR3: CASSLGGLARYNEQFF
DNA: TGTGCCAGCAGCTTAGGGGGACTAGCGAGATACAATGAGCAGTTCTTC

size: .
D: TRBD2
V: TRBV6-2/TRBV6-3
J: TRBJ2-1
CDR3: CASSYLSGRGNEQFF
DNA: TGTGCCAGCAGTTACCTTAGCGGGAGAGGAAATGAGCAGTTCTTC

size: .
D: .
V: TRBV7-9
J: TRBJ1-4
CDR3: CASSSSGTTNEKLFF
DNA: TGTGCCAGCAGCTCCTCAGGGACAACTAATGAAAAACTGTTTTTT

size: .
D: .
V: TRBV29-1
J: TRBJ1-2
CDR3: CSVGRSNSNYGYTF
DNA: TGCAGCGTTGGACGGAGTAACTCTAACTATGGCTACACCTTC

size: .
D: TRBD1
V: TRBV28
J: TRBJ1-1
CDR3: CASSDPGRDRGYRGEAFF
DNA: TGTGCCAGCAGCGATCCTGGCCGGGACAGGGGATATCGGGGGGAAGCTTTCTTT

size: .
D: .
V: TRBV11-2
J: TRBJ1-1
CDR3: CASSPIPLRGGIEAFF
DNA: TGTGCCAGCAGCCCTATACCCCTCCGGGGGGGGATAGAAGCTTTCTTT

size: .
D: TRBD1
V: TRBV6-4
J: TRBJ1-2
CDR3: CASWDRIYGYTF
DNA: TGTGCCAGCTGGGACAGGATCTATGGCTACACCTTC

size: .
D: .
V: TRBV5-6
J: TRBJ1-2
CDR3: CASSYQVTDGYTF
DNA: TGTGCCAGCAGCTATCAGGTCACCGATGGCTACACCTTC

size: .
D: .
V: TRBV2
J: TRBJ1-6
CDR3: CASRRQDDALHF
DNA: TGTGCCAGCAGGCGACAGGATGATGCCCTCCACTTT

size: .
D: TRBD2
V: TRBV4-3
J: TRBJ2-7
CDR3: CASSQGLAGGTYEQYF
DNA: TGCGCCAGCAGCCAAGGACTAGCGGGAGGAACCTACGAGCAGTACTTC

size: .
D: TRBD2
V: TRBV28
J: TRBJ2-1
CDR3: CASSLTSGINEQFF
DNA: TGTGCCAGCAGTTTGACTAGCGGGATAAATGAGCAGTTCTTC

size: .
D: .
V: TRBV13
J: TRBJ2-1
CDR3: CASSPGGGGSYNEQFF
DNA: TGTGCCAGCAGCCCAGGGGGCGGGGGCTCCTACAATGAGCAGTTCTTC

size: .
D: .
V: TRBV7-2
J: TRBJ2-7
CDR3: CASSLTGGLGYEQYF
DNA: TGTGCCAGCAGCTTGACAGGAGGACTGGGCTACGAGCAGTACTTC

size: .
D: .
V: TRBV7-9
J: TRBJ2-7
CDR3: CASSLVFAREVEEQYF
DNA: TGTGCCAGCAGCTTAGTATTTGCCAGGGAAGTTGAGGAGCAGTACTTC

size: .
D: TRBD1
V: TRBV28
J: TRBJ1-1
CDR3: CASSSGGYNTEAFF
DNA: TGTGCCAGCAGTTCAGGGGGCTATAACACTGAAGCTTTCTTT

size: .
D: TRBD1
V: TRBV30
J: TRBJ1-4
CDR3: CAWRGTGGEKLFF
DNA: TGTGCCTGGAGGGGGACAGGGGGCGAAAAACTGTTTTTT

size: .
D: .
V: TRBV18
J: TRBJ2-5
CDR3: CASSPPTAEKETQYF
DNA: TGTGCCAGCTCACCACCTACAGCAGAGAAAGAGACCCAGTACTTC

size: .
D: .
V: TRBV13
J: TRBJ2-2
CDR3: CASSFRGATGELFF
DNA: TGTGCCAGCAGCTTCCGAGGCGCCACCGGGGAGCTGTTTTTT

size: .
D: .
V: TRBV28
J: TRBJ2-1
CDR3: CASSLGGKDEQFF
DNA: TGTGCCAGCAGTTTGGGCGGGAAGGATGAGCAGTTCTTC

size: once
D: TRBD1
V: TRBV11-2
J: TRBJ2-5
CDR3: CASSTGGETQYF
DNA: TGTGCCAGCAGCACAGGGGGGGAGACCCAGTACTTC

size: .
D: .
V: TRBV4-2
J: TRBJ2-3
CDR3: CASSPGAGYTDTQYF
DNA: TGTGCCAGCAGCCCAGGGGCGGGTTACACAGATACGCAGTATTTT

size: .
D: TRBD1
V: TRBV11-2
J: TRBJ1-2
CDR3: CASSSDRGWDYGYTF
DNA: TGTGCCAGCAGCTCGGACAGGGGGTGGGACTATGGCTACACCTTC

size: .
D: TRBD1
V: TRBV5-5
J: TRBJ1-4
CDR3: CASSLRLQGSEKLFF
DNA: TGTGCCAGCAGCTTGCGTCTACAGGGGAGTGAAAAACTGTTTTTT

size: .
D: TRBD1
V: TRBV11-2
J: TRBJ2-1
CDR3: CASSFSGQGIDEQFF
DNA: TGTGCCAGCAGCTTTTCCGGACAGGGGATCGATGAGCAGTTCTTC

size: .
D: TRBD1
V: TRBV6-5
J: TRBJ2-7
CDR3: CASSFTGGSSYEQYF
DNA: TGTGCCAGCAGCTTCACAGGGGGATCCAGCTACGAGCAGTACTTC

size: .
D: .
V: TRBV11-3
J: TRBJ1-1
CDR3: CASSLSYTEAFF
DNA: TGTGCCAGCAGCTTATCGTACACTGAAGCTTTCTTT

size: .
D: .
V: TRBV11-2
J: TRBJ1-1
CDR3: CASSLGPRIEAFF
DNA: TGTGCCAGCAGCTTAGGACCCAGGATTGAAGCTTTCTTT